This T cell receptor (beta chain) was profiled in a study of T cells in Graves' hyperthyroidism and ophthalmopathy. Study-wide points: Ophthalmopathy and stable hyperthyroidism were separated by a 13 V-J model. Blood also contained most expanded thyroid clonotypes above 0.001. For ophthalmopathy, model prediction preceded onset by a median about 6 months.

This clonotype was seen a few times. The antigen remains unidentified. Exclusions: uncontrolled infection, other autoimmune disease, pregnancy, lactation. RNA transcripts gave rise to amplified TCR beta CDR3 regions. The primer set for the first-round RT-PCR of the TCR CDR3 was HTBI. A single record per CDR3 protein comes from TCRdb applying MiXCR to the multiplex PCR reads. Seen here are hundreds of thousands of distinct CDR3 sequences, 45% observed once, and the top ten hold roughly 6.5%. CDR3 length: 15 residues. The V end lost 2 bases, the J end lost 0 bases, and 10 bases lay between the germline ends.

The source is an adult man with Graves' disease, either hyperthyroidism or ophthalmopathy (not recorded which). This chain joins TRBV12-3 or TRBV12-4 and TRBJ1-1; D is unresolved. Source material: peripheral blood or thyroid tissue (not recorded which). DNA for the CDR3: TGTGCCAGCAGTTTACGGGCAGACATGAACACTGAAGCTTTCTTT. Its protein product is CASSLRADMNTEAFF.